This TCR beta chain was identified in a study of blood T cell repertoires in COVID-19. The protocol was immunoSEQ multiplex PCR, while the TCRdb copy is restricted to in-frame clones and leaves out a portion. The table lists 250,000 or so clones, around 84% of them singletons. The CDR3 length is 15 residues. The V and J ends lost 3 bases and 0 bases, in that order; junction bases with no gene match: 3. The V gene's germline CDR1 is KGHSH and CDR2 LQKENI. Sequenced sample: peripheral blood. The chain uses TRBV18 and TRBJ1-2; 8 nucleotides match TRBD1. The clonotype comes from a woman aged 18 to 35 with acute or convalescent COVID-19. The CDR3 is CASSPDRDTNYGYTF. CDR3 coding DNA: TGTGCCAGCTCACCGGACAGGGATACTAACTATGGCTACACCTTC. Together with reference TRBV18 and TRBJ1-2, the CDR3 gives the full variable domain: NAGVMQNPRHLVRRRGQEARLRCSPMKGHSHVYWYRQLPEEGLKFMVYLQKENIIDESGMPKERFSAEFPKEGPSILRIQQVVRGDSAAYFCASSPDRDTNYGYTFGSGTRLTVV.